This T cell receptor beta chain was profiled in a study of post-analysis software for immune sequencing data. Study-level results: F measure showed strong co-clustering of same-batch samples. Four or five TRBV segments were significantly more frequent in patients than in controls. TRBV5-6, TRBV5-1 and TRBV20-1 were among these segments. Multiple sclerosis patients had significantly lower normalized Chao1 diversity than controls.

Regarding this clonotype: The antigen remains undetermined.

The CDR3 spans 12 residues. Germline CDR1 DFQATT, CDR2 SNEGSKA (reference sequence). Unique molecular identifiers were present in the TCR beta cDNA libraries. One entry per CDR3 protein results from TCRdb running MiXCR on the PCR reads. The sample lists roughly 580,000 distinct CDR3 sequences, about 40% occurring once. This TCR came from a girl aged 10 to 17 with multiple sclerosis. The sequencing input was blood. The chain is built from TRBV20-1 and TRBJ2-7; no firm D call. The tail of the sequence fits TRBJ2-5 better, so the J call may be wrong. Here the CDR3 DNA reads TGCAGTGCTGCCCGGGCCTCCGAGACCCAGTACTTC. This encodes CSAARASETQYF.